These T cell receptor beta chains were read from a single sample in a study of graft-versus-host responses after intestinal transplantation. For these receptors, no antigen is known. Sequencing used immunoSEQ multiplex PCR; TCRdb keeps in-frame clones, though not all of them. This sample has around 130,000 clones, with roughly nine tenths found just once. Sequences were derived from unstimulated CD4+ T cells sorted from spleen or lymph node cells, sampled before intestinal transplant. The receptors here all came from a human donor who received an intestinal transplant. The CDR3 runs from the conserved cysteine through the conserved F or W. Fields, in order: D gene, J gene, clone size, V gene, CDR3 protein, CDR3 DNA. D genes are given only for firm matches. Rows may omit the clone size; those that give it use once, few, many or a size class.

.	TRBJ1-4	.	TRBV19	CASSLGTVHEKLFF	TGTGCCAGTAGTCTCGGCACAGTGCATGAAAAACTGTTTTTT
.	TRBJ1-3	.	TRBV7-2	CASSSKVGNTIYF	TGTGCCAGCAGCTCAAAGGTGGGAAACACCATATATTTT
.	TRBJ2-1	.	TRBV6-5	CASSDNNEQFF	TGTGCCAGCAGTGATAACAATGAGCAGTTCTTC
TRBD1	TRBJ1-6	.	TRBV19	CASRSGQGSTYNSPLHF	TGTGCCAGTAGGTCGGGACAGGGGAGCACCTATAATTCACCCCTCCACTTT
.	TRBJ1-2	.	TRBV5-1	CASSLTLTNYGYTF	TGCGCCAGCAGCTTAACGCTAACTAACTATGGCTACACCTTC
TRBD1	TRBJ1-1	.	TRBV19	CATSDRVFSTEAFF	TGTGCCACCTCGGACAGGGTGTTCAGCACTGAAGCTTTCTTT
.	TRBJ2-7	.	TRBV6-1	CASNPGQTYEQYF	TGTGCCAGCAATCCAGGCCAGACCTACGAGCAGTACTTC
TRBD1	TRBJ1-2	.	TRBV6-5	CASSRQGLNYGYTF	TGTGCCAGCAGTCGACAGGGCTTAAACTATGGCTACACCTTC
TRBD2	TRBJ2-5	.	TRBV7-3	CASSLKGLAGGQETQYF	TGTGCCAGCAGCTTGAAGGGGCTAGCGGGGGGCCAAGAGACCCAGTACTTC
.	TRBJ1-2	few	TRBV6-6	CASLMDRGGYTF	TGTGCCAGCTTAATGGACAGAGGCGGCTACACCTTC